One sample yielded the 24 T cell receptor beta chains listed below, sequenced in a study of blood T cell repertoires in COVID-19. Generated by immunoSEQ multiplex PCR, the TCRdb table keeps only in-frame clones and is missing some. Found here are 150,000 or so clones, 81% of them singletons; the top ten hold 11%. The specimen sequenced was peripheral blood. These receptors all come from a human donor in a cohort sampled during active COVID-19.

For the CDR3, the DNA is TGTGCCAGCAGTTTATGGAACCGGGACAGGGTCTCTGGAAACACCATATATTTT. Residues: CASSLWNRDRVSGNTIYF. This chain links TRBV28 with TRBJ1-3, with TRBD1 matching 9 bases. The CDR3 is made up of 18 amino acids. J was trimmed by 0 bases and V by 0 bases; bases with no gene match: 6. Germline CDR1 reads MDHEN; CDR2 reads SYDVKM.

This clone was seen once. The chain uses TRBV30 and TRBJ2-2; 7 nucleotides align to TRBD1. The germline V gene has CDR1 GTSNPN and CDR2 SVGIG (reference sequence). The CDR3 spans 16 residues. V gave up 3 bases and J gave up 1 base; unmatched junction bases: 8. The CDR3: CAWRQRQGWNTGELFF. The CDR3 DNA sequence: TGTGCCTGGAGACAACGACAGGGCTGGAACACCGGGGAGCTGTTTTTT.

The chain recombines TRBV9 with TRBJ1-2; the match to TRBD1 covers 9 bases. J was trimmed by 4 bases and V by 7 bases; bases with no gene match: 5. In germline, CDR1 is SGDLS, CDR2 YYNGEE. The CDR3 sequence is 13 residues long. The CDR3 region is CASEGQGGYGYTF. CDR3 DNA: TGTGCCAGCGAGGGACAGGGTGGCTATGGCTACACCTTC.

In this sample, this clone turned up once. The chain recombines TRBV11-2 with TRBJ2-7; 9 bases fit TRBD2. With 5 bases clipped from V and 3 bases from J, the junction kept 5 bases outside the gene matches. Looked up from germline, CDR1 is SGHAT and CDR2 is FQNNGV. This CDR3 comprises 14 residues. CDR3 protein: CASSESGGSYEQYF. Here the CDR3 DNA reads TGTGCCAGCAGCGAAAGCGGGGGGAGCTACGAGCAGTACTTC. The full variable domain, rest sourced from reference TRBV11-2 and TRBJ2-7, is EAGVAQSPRYKIIEKRQSVAFWCNPISGHATLYWYQQILGQGPKLLIQFQNNGVVDDSQLPKDRFSAERLKGVDSTLKIQPAKLEDSAVYLCASSESGGSYEQYFGPGTRLTVT.

The chain couples TRBV3-1 (or the pseudogene TRBV3-2) to TRBJ1-1; possibly TRBD1 for D (5 bases). Germline assignment: CDR1 LGHDT and CDR2 YNNKEL (reference sequence). V lost 1 base to trimming and J lost 5 bases, with 14 bases between them. CDR3 length: 15 amino acids. The CDR3 is CASSQGSGAGTEAFF. The CDR3 region has the DNA TGTGCCAGCAGCCAAGGGAGCGGGGCTGGGACTGAAGCTTTCTTT.

V usage is TRBV6-5 and J usage is TRBJ2-4; D perhaps matches TRBD1 (7 bases). The germline V gene has CDR1 MNHEY and CDR2 SVGAGI. This CDR3 spans 15 amino acids. V lost 5 bases to trimming and J lost 0 bases, with 11 bases between them. The DNA for the CDR3 is TGTGCCAGCAGTCGACAGGGACTAGCCAAAAACATTCAGTACTTC. It encodes CASSRQGLAKNIQYF.

This clone was seen a few times. This chain uses TRBV3-1 (or the pseudogene TRBV3-2) with TRBJ1-4; the D gene is possibly TRBD1 (6 bases). CDR1 and CDR2 (germline): LGHDT, YNNKEL (reference sequence). Deletions cut 5 bases from V and 7 bases from J, with 14 bases between. This CDR3 is built from 14 residues. This CDR3 is CASSTGFRVEKLFF. The CDR3 bases are TGTGCCAGCAGCACAGGGTTTAGGGTTGAAAAACTGTTTTTT.

The V call is TRBV7-9, the J call TRBJ1-1; tentative D call: TRBD1 (5 bases). V gave up 2 bases and J gave up 1 base, with 8 bases separating them. There are 14 residues in the CDR3. Germline CDR1 SEHNR, CDR2 FQNEAQ (reference sequence). Written as DNA, the CDR3 is TGTGCCAGCAGCTTATCTACAGGGAACACTGAAGCTTTCTTT. Encoded protein: CASSLSTGNTEAFF.

The chain has TRBV3-1 (or the pseudogene TRBV3-2) and TRBJ2-7, with 8 bases that match TRBD2. This CDR3 is 14 amino acids long. Trimming cost V 2 bases and J 0 bases; bases outside gene matches: 0. Germline V gene sequence: CDR1 LGHDT, CDR2 YNNKEL (reference sequence). CDR3 DNA sequence: TGTGCCAGCAGCCAACTAGCGGGCTCCTACGAGCAGTACTTC. Its protein is CASSQLAGSYEQYF.

The chain employs TRBV27 and TRBJ1-2; 11 bases align to TRBD1. This CDR3 has 15 amino acids. The ends lost 5 bases at V and 4 bases at J; junction bases unmatched: 6. From germline, CDR1 is MNHEY and CDR2 SMNVEV (reference sequence). The CDR3 loop reads CASSHGQGAVYGYTF. Here the CDR3 DNA reads TGTGCCAGCAGTCACGGACAGGGGGCTGTCTATGGCTACACCTTC.

This chain joins TRBV7-8 and TRBJ1-2, with 8 bases aligning to TRBD1. This CDR3 comprises 13 residues. Trimming cost V 4 bases and J 6 bases; bases outside gene matches: 4. Looked up from germline, CDR1 is SGHVS and CDR2 is FQNEAQ. The CDR3 region has the DNA TGTGCCAGCAGCTACCGGGACAGGAATGGCTACACCTTC. It translates to CASSYRDRNGYTF.

The V call is TRBV2, the J call TRBJ2-2, with D maybe TRBD1 (6 bases). Germline loops: CDR1 SNHLY, CDR2 FYNNEI. V was pared by 1 base and J by 4 bases, with 10 bases between. This CDR3 contains 15 residues. DNA for the CDR3: TGTGCCAGCAGTGAAGTGAGAGGGGGCACCGGGGAGCTGTTTTTT. As protein: CASSEVRGGTGELFF.

CDR3 nucleotides: TGTGCCAGCAGCTTTCTTAGGGCAGGGCAAGAGACCCAGTACTTC. It yields the protein CASSFLRAGQETQYF. The chain couples TRBV5-8 to TRBJ2-5; a weak D match, TRBD1 (5 bases). The CDR3 loop spans 15 amino acids. CDR1 is SGHTS and CDR2 is YDEGEE in the germline V gene. V dropped 2 bases and J dropped 2 bases, with 13 bases sitting between them.

This clone was observed a few times. The V and J genes are TRBV2 and TRBJ2-1; D remains ambiguous. This CDR3 is 13 amino acids long. CDR1 and CDR2 from the germline V gene are SNHLY and FYNNEI. Trimming pared 3 bases from V and 4 bases from J, leaving 7 bases between. The CDR3 spells CASSEQLYNEQFF. The CDR3 DNA reads TGTGCCAGCAGTGAGCAACTGTACAATGAGCAGTTCTTC.

The chain joins TRBV5-7 to TRBJ2-2; TRBD1 might be the D (6 bases). TRBV5-7 is an ORF, with its function uncertain. The CDR3 contains 15 residues. Trimming took off 3 bases at V and 3 bases at J, with 12 bases between the two ends. The CDR3 DNA reads TGTGCCAGCAGCTACCAGGGGTTGGACACCGGGGAGCTGTTTTTT. It codes for CASSYQGLDTGELFF.

The chain combines TRBV19 with TRBJ2-7; 8 bases agree with TRBD1. The CDR3 is made up of 14 amino acids. Germline V gene lookup returns CDR1 LNHDA and CDR2 SQIVND (reference sequence). With V trimmed by 1 base and J by 5 bases, 4 bases remained unmatched. The CDR3 nucleotides read TGTGCCAGTAGTATAGCAGGGGGCCCAAACGAGCAGTACTTC. Amino acids: CASSIAGGPNEQYF. The whole variable domain, remainder taken from reference TRBV19 and TRBJ2-7, is DGGITQSPKYLFRKEGQNVTLSCEQNLNHDAMYWYRQDPGQGLRLIYYSQIVNDFQKGDIAEGYSVSREKKESFPLTVTSAQKNPTAFYLCASSIAGGPNEQYFGPGTRLTVT.

J is TRBJ2-1 and V is TRBV5-8, with 8 bases that match TRBD1. Germline CDR1 is SGHTS and CDR2 is YDEGEE. The CDR3 contains 18 residues. With V trimmed by 4 bases and J by 7 bases, 19 bases remained unmatched. The CDR3 sequence: CASSLTSHTGTGRNEQFF. CDR3 nucleotide sequence: TGTGCCAGCAGCCTAACCTCACATACCGGGACAGGTCGTAATGAGCAGTTCTTC.

This clone has just a few counts. This rearrangement joins TRBV4-3 to TRBJ2-7; TRBD1 matches at 7 bases. V lost 6 bases to trimming and J lost 1 base; unmatched junction nucleotides: 9. From germline, CDR1 is LGHNA and CDR2 YSLEER. This CDR3 is built from 15 residues. This CDR3 is CASSLRDSLSYEQYF. In DNA form, the CDR3 reads TGCGCCAGCAGTCTCCGGGACAGCTTATCCTACGAGCAGTACTTC.

V usage is TRBV5-6 and J usage is TRBJ2-2, with 7 bases aligning to TRBD1. Germline-derived CDR1 and CDR2 are SGHDT and YYEEEE. This CDR3 region has 15 residues. Trimming took 5 bases from V and 6 from J; bases not matched to a gene: 10. The CDR3 bases are TGTGCCAGCAGGCAGACAGGGTCAGGGTCCGGGGAGCTGTTTTTT. Its protein product is CASRQTGSGSGELFF.

This chain links TRBV6-5 with TRBJ2-2; D is uncertain. Germline-derived CDR1 and CDR2 are MNHEY and SVGAGI. The CDR3 runs to 12 residues. The germline V and J ends were trimmed by 0 bases and 8 bases, with 4 bases remaining between them. The CDR3 spells CASSYSAGELFF. The CDR3 DNA reads TGTGCCAGCAGTTACTCGGCAGGGGAGCTGTTTTTT.

This rearrangement joins TRBV11-2 to TRBJ2-4; TRBD1 agrees at 8 bases. V trimming: 5 bases; J trimming: 0 bases; junction bases outside the gene matches: 6. CDR1 and CDR2 (germline): SGHAT, FQNNGV. The CDR3 is 16 residues long. The CDR3 sequence is CASSRGQELAKNIQYF. The CDR3 bases are TGTGCCAGCAGCCGGGGACAGGAACTAGCCAAAAACATTCAGTACTTC.

V and J are TRBV7-9 and TRBJ1-2; the match to TRBD1 covers 7 bases. The V gene's germline CDR1 is SEHNR and CDR2 FQNEAQ (reference sequence). J lost 5 bases, V lost 4 bases, and 13 bases had no gene match. The CDR3 consists of 16 residues. The CDR3 DNA follows: TGTGCCAGCAGCTCAATAACCGGGACAGCCTTATATGGCTACACCTTC. This encodes CASSSITGTALYGYTF. The full variable domain, completed using reference TRBV7-9 and TRBJ1-2, is DTGVSQNPRHKITKRGQNVTFRCDPISEHNRLYWYRQTLGQGPEFLTYFQNEAQLEKSRLLSDRFSAERPKGSFSTLEIQRTEQGDSAMYLCASSSITGTALYGYTFGSGTRLTVV.

J is TRBJ2-1 and V is TRBV19; 13 bases line up with TRBD2. Germline CDR1 and CDR2: LNHDA and SQIVND (reference sequence). The CDR3 runs 15 residues. V was clipped by 1 base and J by 10 bases; unmatched bases: 4. CDR3 bases: TGTGCCAGTAGTATAGCTGGGGGACTAGCGGGGGAGCAGTTCTTC. Its translation is CASSIAGGLAGEQFF.

This clone was picked up a small number of times. The chain employs TRBV6-5 and TRBJ1-1, with D unclear. V was shortened by 7 bases and J by 4 bases, with 16 bases between the two germline ends. The CDR3 contains 14 residues. The germline V gene has CDR1 MNHEY and CDR2 SVGAGI. The CDR3 is CASTPDQVFTEAFF. In DNA, the CDR3 is TGTGCCAGCACCCCTGATCAGGTCTTCACTGAAGCTTTCTTT.